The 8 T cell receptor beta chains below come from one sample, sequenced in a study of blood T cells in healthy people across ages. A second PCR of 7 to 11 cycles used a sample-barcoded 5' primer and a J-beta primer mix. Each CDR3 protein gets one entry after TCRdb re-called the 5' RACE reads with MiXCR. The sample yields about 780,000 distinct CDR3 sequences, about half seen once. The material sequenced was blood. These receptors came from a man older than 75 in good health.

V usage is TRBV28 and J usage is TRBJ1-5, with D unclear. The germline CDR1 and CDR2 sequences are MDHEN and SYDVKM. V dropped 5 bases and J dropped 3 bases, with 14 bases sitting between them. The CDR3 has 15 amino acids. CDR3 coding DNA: TGTGCCAGCAGTCCCCGTGGAGGATTCAATCAGCCCCAGCATTTT. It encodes CASSPRGGFNQPQHF.

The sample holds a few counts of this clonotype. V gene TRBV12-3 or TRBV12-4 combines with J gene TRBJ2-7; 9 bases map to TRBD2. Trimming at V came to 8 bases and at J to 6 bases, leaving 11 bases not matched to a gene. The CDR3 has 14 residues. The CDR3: CASRRGLARAEQYF. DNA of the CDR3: TGTGCCAGCCGCCGGGGACTAGCTCGGGCCGAGCAGTACTTC.

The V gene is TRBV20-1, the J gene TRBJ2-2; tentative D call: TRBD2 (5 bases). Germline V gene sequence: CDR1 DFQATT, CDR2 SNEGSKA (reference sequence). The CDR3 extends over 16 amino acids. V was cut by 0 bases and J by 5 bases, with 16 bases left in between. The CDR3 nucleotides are TGCAGTGCTAGAGATGCGGGCAGCGGAGGTACCGGGGAGCTGTTTTTT. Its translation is CSARDAGSGGTGELFF.

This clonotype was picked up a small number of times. The DNA of the CDR3 is TGTGCTAGTGGTTTGACCTGGGGGAGGGAGACCCAGTACTTC. Translation: CASGLTWGRETQYF. The V gene is TRBV12-5, the J gene TRBJ2-5, with a possible D match to TRBD2 (6 bases). Between the trimmed V and J ends, which lost 2 bases and 5 bases, there was a span of 12 bases. Germline values: CDR1 LGHNT, CDR2 FRNRAP. The CDR3 is 14 amino acids.

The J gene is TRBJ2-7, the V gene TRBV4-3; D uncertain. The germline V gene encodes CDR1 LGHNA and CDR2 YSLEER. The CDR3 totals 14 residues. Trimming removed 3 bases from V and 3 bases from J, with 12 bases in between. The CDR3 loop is CASSQRPGFYEQYF. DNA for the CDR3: TGCGCCAGCAGCCAGCGCCCAGGTTTCTACGAGCAGTACTTC.

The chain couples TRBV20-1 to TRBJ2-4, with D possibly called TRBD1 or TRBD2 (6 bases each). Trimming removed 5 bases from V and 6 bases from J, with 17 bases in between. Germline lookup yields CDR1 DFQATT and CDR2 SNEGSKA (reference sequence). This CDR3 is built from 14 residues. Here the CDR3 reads CSAEGGPSGNIQYF. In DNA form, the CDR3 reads TGCAGTGCTGAGGGGGGACCCTCGGGAAACATTCAGTACTTC.

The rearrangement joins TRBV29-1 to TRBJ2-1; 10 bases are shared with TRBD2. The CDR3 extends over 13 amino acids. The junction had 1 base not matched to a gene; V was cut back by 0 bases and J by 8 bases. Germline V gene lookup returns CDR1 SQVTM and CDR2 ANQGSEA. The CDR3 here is CSVEELAGDEQFF. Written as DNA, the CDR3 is TGCAGCGTTGAAGAGCTAGCGGGAGATGAGCAGTTCTTC.

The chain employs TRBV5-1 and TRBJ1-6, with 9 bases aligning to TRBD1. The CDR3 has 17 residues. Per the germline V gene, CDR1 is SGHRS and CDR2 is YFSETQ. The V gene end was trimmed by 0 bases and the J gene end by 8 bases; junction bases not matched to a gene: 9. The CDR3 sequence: CASSLGPPGQGDSPLHF. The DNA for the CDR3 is TGCGCCAGCAGCTTGGGCCCTCCGGGACAGGGTGATTCACCCCTCCACTTT. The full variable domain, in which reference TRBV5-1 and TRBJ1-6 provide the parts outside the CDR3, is KAGVTQTPRYLIKTRGQQVTLSCSPISGHRSVSWYQQTPGQGLQFLFEYFSETQRNKGNFPGRFSGRQFSNSRSEMNVSTLELGDSALYLCASSLGPPGQGDSPLHFGNGTRLTVT.